This T cell receptor beta chain derives from a study of regulatory T cells in long-lasting Graves disease. Both iRepertoire HTBI primers and Arm-PCR of CDR3 regions were used to build the TCR beta libraries. Each CDR3 protein gets one entry after TCRdb re-called the multiplex PCR reads with MiXCR. The sample lists fewer than 550,000 distinct CDR3 sequences, roughly a fifth occurring once. Time point denoted: persistent/refractory GD, antithyroid drugs over 5 years with positive TRAb. PBMC RNA was the source of the TCR library. This clonotype was seen many times. The CDR3 covers 13 residues. CDR1 and CDR2 from the germline V gene are SNHLY and FYNNEI. V dropped 2 bases and J dropped 12 bases, with 17 bases sitting between them.

V is TRBV2 and J is TRBJ2-7; D possibly corresponds to TRBD1 (6 bases). The TCR originated in a female donor with Graves disease. The specimen comprised peripheral blood mononuclear cells (PBMCs), sampled when the disease was refractory, from a patient treated with antithyroid drugs. CDR3 protein: CASSESPTGSPYF. In nucleotides, the CDR3 is TGTGCCAGCAGTGAATCCCCAACAGGGTCCCCGTACTTC.